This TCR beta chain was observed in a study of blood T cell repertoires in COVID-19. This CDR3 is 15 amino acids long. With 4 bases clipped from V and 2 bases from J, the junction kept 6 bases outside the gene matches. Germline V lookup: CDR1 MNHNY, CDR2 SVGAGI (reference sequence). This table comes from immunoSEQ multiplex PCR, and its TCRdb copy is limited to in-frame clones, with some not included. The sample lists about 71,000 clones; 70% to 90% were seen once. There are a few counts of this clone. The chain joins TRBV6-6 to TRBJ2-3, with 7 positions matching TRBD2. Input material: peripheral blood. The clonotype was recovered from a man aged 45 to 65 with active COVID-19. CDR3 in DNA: TGTGCCAGCAGTTTTCGCGGGAGTGCCACAGATACGCAGTATTTT. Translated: CASSFRGSATDTQYF.